One sample yielded the 27 T cell receptor beta chains listed below, sequenced in a study of blood T cell repertoires in COVID-19. Only in-frame clones appear in the TCRdb table, and some are missing; sequencing was by immunoSEQ multiplex PCR. The sample holds about 200,000 clones; approximately 79% are singletons and the top ten take approximately 13%. Material for sequencing was peripheral blood. The receptor set was obtained from a man aged 50 to 59 who had recovered from COVID-19.

The chain employs TRBV13 and TRBJ2-5; 8 positions match TRBD2. CDR3 length equals 14 residues. CDR1 is PRHDT, CDR2 FYEKMQ, per germline (reference sequence). The ends lost 0 bases at V and 5 bases at J; junction bases unmatched: 2. CDR3 region: CASSLGTSDETQYF. The DNA for the CDR3 is TGTGCCAGCAGCTTAGGGACTAGCGACGAGACCCAGTACTTC.

V is TRBV7-6 and J is TRBJ2-1; 15 nucleotides align to TRBD2. V lost 2 bases and J lost 8; bases outside the gene matches: 13. The CDR3 is made up of 19 amino acids. CDR1 is SGHVS, CDR2 FNYEAQ, per germline. The CDR3 here is CASSLRPGLAGGAGHEQFF. The CDR3 nucleotides read TGTGCCAGCAGCTTAAGACCGGGACTAGCGGGAGGTGCCGGGCATGAGCAGTTCTTC.

The chain couples TRBV5-1 to TRBJ2-7, with D unclear. Germline V gene lookup returns CDR1 SGHRS and CDR2 YFSETQ. The CDR3 spans 14 residues. V gave up 4 bases and J gave up 1 base, with 12 bases separating them. In DNA form, the CDR3 reads TGCGCCAGCAGCGCGGTTTCGGATTCCTACGAGCAGTACTTC. It is translated as CASSAVSDSYEQYF.

The V call is TRBV7-9, the J call TRBJ2-3; 7 bases match TRBD1. V lost 6 bases and J lost 14; bases outside the gene matches: 11. Looked up from germline, CDR1 is SEHNR and CDR2 is FQNEAQ (reference sequence). The CDR3 is made up of 12 amino acids. CDR3 region: CASSTGQARGYF. The CDR3 nucleotides are TGTGCCAGCAGTACTGGACAGGCCAGAGGGTATTTT. The whole variable domain, filled in from reference TRBV7-9 and TRBJ2-3, reads DTGVSQNPRHKITKRGQNVTFRCDPISEHNRLYWYRQTLGQGPEFLTYFQNEAQLEKSRLLSDRFSAERPKGSFSTLEIQRTEQGDSAMYLCASSTGQARGYFGPGTRLTVL.

In its sample, this clone is medium-sized. The CDR3 sequence: CASSVESGCTF. The CDR3 bases are TGTGCCAGCAGTGTGGAGAGCGGGTGCACCTTC. This chain connects TRBV2 to TRBJ1-2; no definite D call. The CDR3 runs to 11 residues. V lost 4 bases and J lost 13, with 13 bases in between. Germline assignment: CDR1 SNHLY and CDR2 FYNNEI.

J is TRBJ2-7 and V is TRBV12-5; 8 nucleotides match TRBD1. This CDR3 spans 14 amino acids. J lost 4 bases, V lost 5 bases, and 7 bases had no gene match. Germline V gene sequence: CDR1 LGHNT, CDR2 FRNRAP. The CDR3 reads CASGTGQGRYEQYF. The CDR3 DNA reads TGTGCTAGTGGTACCGGACAGGGACGGTACGAGCAGTACTTC.

A word on this clone: Other nucleotide sequences in the sample specify the same CDR3. The CDR3 DNA reads as TGCAGCGTTGACCGGGGGGGCACAGATACGCAGTATTTT. Amino acid sequence: CSVDRGGTDTQYF. The J gene is TRBJ2-3, the V gene TRBV29-1; 7 bases map to TRBD2. Germline V gene data show CDR1 as SQVTM and CDR2 as ANQGSEA. The CDR3 has 13 residues. The trim removed 3 bases at V and 1 base at J, leaving 1 base unmatched.

This chain connects TRBV18 to TRBJ2-3; 14 nucleotides align to TRBD2. The V and J ends lost 3 bases and 4 bases, in that order; junction bases with no gene match: 6. The CDR3 is made up of 17 amino acids. Germline V gives CDR1 KGHSH, CDR2 LQKENI. The CDR3 spells CASSPLGTSGGSDTQYF. DNA of the CDR3: TGTGCCAGCTCACCTCTCGGGACTAGCGGGGGCTCAGATACGCAGTATTTT.

V and J are TRBV10-2 and TRBJ2-2, with a weak D call TRBD2 (6 bases). The V end lost 10 bases, the J end lost 0 bases, and 12 bases lay between the germline ends. CDR3 size: 14 residues. Germline CDR1 is WSHSY and CDR2 is SAAADI. The CDR3 DNA sequence: TGCGCCACCGCGGACTACCCGAACACCGGGGAGCTGTTTTTT. Amino acids: CATADYPNTGELFF.

This clone has only a few counts. J is TRBJ1-5 and V is TRBV19, with D possibly being TRBD1 (5 bases). V dropped 2 bases and J dropped 4 bases, with 12 bases sitting between them. Germline V CDR1 and CDR2: LNHDA, SQIVND (reference sequence). There are 15 residues in the CDR3. The CDR3 region has the DNA TGTGCCAGTAGTATATTCCCCACAGGAAATCAGCCCCAGCATTTT. Translating gives CASSIFPTGNQPQHF. Full variable domain (remainder filled in from reference TRBV19 and TRBJ1-5): DGGITQSPKYLFRKEGQNVTLSCEQNLNHDAMYWYRQDPGQGLRLIYYSQIVNDFQKGDIAEGYSVSREKKESFPLTVTSAQKNPTAFYLCASSIFPTGNQPQHFGDGTRLSIL.

Here the CDR3 DNA reads TGTGCCACCACCCCCCGTGGGCCGAGAGCCGACTATGGCTACACCTTC. Protein: CATTPRGPRADYGYTF. The genes are TRBV24-1 and TRBJ1-2, with unresolved D. Trimming removed 8 bases from V and 3 bases from J, with 21 bases in between. Germline V gene data show CDR1 as KGHDR and CDR2 as SFDVKD. The CDR3 is 16 residues long.

In regard to this clone: Other DNA sequences within the sample encode an identical CDR3. The V call is TRBV7-2, the J call TRBJ2-7; D not resolved. The V and J ends lost 1 base and 0 bases respectively, with 7 bases between them. The CDR3 has 14 residues. The germline V gene encodes CDR1 SGHTA and CDR2 FQGNSA. Here the CDR3 reads CASSLGAASYEQYF. The CDR3, as DNA: TGTGCCAGCAGCTTAGGTGCGGCCTCCTACGAGCAGTACTTC.

V is TRBV20-1 and J is TRBJ2-1, with D possibly being TRBD1 (6 bases). V shed 3 bases and J shed 2 bases, with 14 bases lying between them. Per the germline V gene, CDR1 is DFQATT and CDR2 is SNEGSKA (reference sequence). This CDR3 is 15 amino acids long. The CDR3, as DNA: TGCAGTGCTAGTGAACCCCGGGACACCTACAATGAGCAGTTCTTC. Its translation: CSASEPRDTYNEQFF.

J is TRBJ2-1 and V is TRBV30, with 8 bases identical to TRBD1. Germline CDR1 and CDR2: GTSNPN and SVGIG (reference sequence). CDR3 length equals 18 residues. V trimming: 0 bases; J trimming: 1 base; junction bases outside the gene matches: 11. CDR3 in amino acids: CAWSVRTGKRASYNEQFF. CDR3 sequence (DNA): TGTGCCTGGAGTGTAAGGACAGGGAAGCGGGCGTCCTACAATGAGCAGTTCTTC.

The rearrangement uses TRBV12-3 or TRBV12-4 and TRBJ1-1; D gene ambiguous. With 3 bases removed from V and 7 bases from J, the gap between germline ends came to 6 bases. This CDR3 contains 11 residues. CDR3 DNA: TGTGCCAGCAGTTTTTCCTTTGAAGCTTTCTTT. Protein sequence: CASSFSFEAFF.

The rearrangement links TRBV5-1 to TRBJ2-2; 10 bases fit TRBD1. J was trimmed by 3 bases and V by 2 bases; bases with no gene match: 4. Germline CDR1 and CDR2: SGHRS and YFSETQ. The CDR3 length is 16 residues. CDR3 region: CASSFTGTGDTGELFF. CDR3 nucleotide sequence: TGCGCCAGCAGCTTCACCGGGACAGGGGACACCGGGGAGCTGTTTTTT.

This clone was recorded only once. V gene TRBV11-2 combines with J gene TRBJ2-5, with 9 bases lining up with TRBD1. The V gene end was trimmed by 5 bases and the J gene end by 9 bases; junction bases not matched to a gene: 16. Germline assignment: CDR1 SGHAT and CDR2 FQNNGV. This CDR3 is built from 16 residues. The CDR3 loop reads CASSVGTGRSLGAQYF. Here the CDR3 DNA reads TGTGCCAGCAGCGTCGGGACAGGGCGTTCCCTTGGGGCCCAGTACTTC.

Only a few counts were recorded for this clone. This chain links TRBV7-9 with TRBJ2-1, with 7 bases lining up with TRBD1. Germline CDR1 and CDR2: SEHNR and FQNEAQ (reference sequence). This CDR3 contains 14 residues. Losses at the gene ends were 1 base for V and 8 bases for J; bases not matched to a gene: 5. The CDR3 DNA sequence: TGTGCCAGCAGCTTAGTTGGGACAGTTTATGAGCAGTTCTTC. Translating it yields CASSLVGTVYEQFF.

This clone showed up just a few times. The chain carries TRBV27 and TRBJ1-6; the D is unclear. The V end lost 3 bases, the J end lost 3 bases, and 21 bases lay between the germline ends. This CDR3 has 19 amino acids. Per germline, CDR1 MNHEY and CDR2 SMNVEV (reference sequence). The CDR3 here is CASSFFGDWTDYYNSPLHF. CDR3 nucleotide sequence: TGTGCCAGCAGTTTTTTCGGGGATTGGACGGATTACTATAATTCACCCCTCCACTTT.

This chain connects TRBV15 to TRBJ2-5; a possible D gene is TRBD2 (5 bases). Trimming removed 9 bases from V and 5 bases from J, with 16 bases in between. The CDR3 extends over 13 amino acids. The germline gives CDR1 LNHNV, CDR2 YYDKDF (reference sequence). Here the CDR3 DNA reads TGTGCCACTACAAATCGGGGATGGGAGACCCAGTACTTC. Translation gives CATTNRGWETQYF.

J is TRBJ2-1 and V is TRBV7-3; 12 bases fit TRBD1. V lost 2 bases to trimming and J lost 6 bases; unmatched junction nucleotides: 2. The CDR3 has 15 residues. CDR1 is SGHTA, CDR2 FQGTGA, per germline. The CDR3 nucleotides read TGTGCCAGCAGCTTAGGGACAGGGGGCTTCAATGAGCAGTTCTTC. This gives the protein CASSLGTGGFNEQFF.

The rearrangement joins TRBV4-1 to TRBJ2-7; tentative D call: TRBD1 (6 bases). The CDR3 length is 16 residues. CDR1 is MGHRA, CDR2 YSYEKL, per germline. Trimming removed 2 bases from V and 2 bases from J, with 16 bases in between. CDR3 nucleotides: TGCGCCAGCAGCCAAACAGTCTGGGACATCGCCTACGAGCAGTACTTC. It yields the protein CASSQTVWDIAYEQYF.

The chain recombines TRBV24-1 with TRBJ2-1; TRBD1 agrees at 9 bases. The V segment lost 4 bases and the J segment 0 bases; nucleotides outside the gene matches: 6. This CDR3 is built from 17 residues. Germline V lookup: CDR1 KGHDR, CDR2 SFDVKD. The CDR3 nucleotides are TGTGCCACCAGTGACTTCGGACAGGGGAACTCCTACAATGAGCAGTTCTTC. It encodes CATSDFGQGNSYNEQFF.

This rearrangement joins TRBV29-1 to TRBJ1-2; 7 nucleotides align to TRBD1. The J segment lost 7 bases and the V segment lost 8 bases, leaving 4 bases of the junction unmatched. Germline CDR1 and CDR2: SQVTM and ANQGSEA. This CDR3 is built from 10 residues. The CDR3 here is CSLRDSGYTF. CDR3 nucleotide sequence: TGCAGCCTCCGGGACAGTGGCTACACCTTC.

The chain carries TRBV19 and TRBJ2-7; D may be TRBD2 (6 bases). Germline-derived CDR1 and CDR2 are LNHDA and SQIVND (reference sequence). V lost 1 base, J lost 0 bases, and 13 bases lay in between. This CDR3 region has 16 residues. CDR3 region: CASSIVRGGLSYEQYF. The CDR3 nucleotides read TGTGCCAGTAGTATAGTTCGGGGAGGCCTCTCCTACGAGCAGTACTTC.

This chain uses TRBV5-5 with TRBJ1-3, with D hard to call. Trimming removed 2 bases from V and 1 base from J, with 16 bases in between. The CDR3 runs to 17 residues. The germline CDR1 and CDR2 sequences are SGHKS and YYEKEE (reference sequence). The DNA of the CDR3 is TGTGCCAGCAGCTTAGTTTCAGAGGTCTCGTCTGGAAACACCATATATTTT. This translates into CASSLVSEVSSGNTIYF.

The V call is TRBV5-1, the J call TRBJ1-1, with 9 bases that match TRBD1. CDR3 length: 16 residues. Trimming removed 3 bases from V and 0 bases from J; junction bases left unmatched: 6. The V gene's germline CDR1 is SGHRS and CDR2 YFSETQ. The CDR3 region is CASSWGQGNLNTEAFF. In DNA, the CDR3 is TGCGCCAGCAGCTGGGGACAGGGCAATCTGAACACTGAAGCTTTCTTT.